This T cell receptor (beta chain) was retrieved from a study of cytomegalovirus exposure and HLA in healthy donors. Findings of the study overall: For most TCR beta V segments, an earlier analysis put the productive rate at about 87% or about 30% of the time.

13 Jbeta primers and 60 Vbeta primers were used for the PCR. TCRdb's copy holds only in-frame clones and misses some; the assay was immunoSEQ multiplex PCR. The sample carries about 110,000 clones, about three quarters recorded once. The trim removed 1 base at V and 5 bases at J, leaving 6 bases unmatched. CDR1 and CDR2 from the germline V gene are SGHTA and FQGNSA. This CDR3 has 16 amino acids. On this clone itself: The antigen remains unidentified.

This TCR was recovered from a boy aged 10-17 years in good health and CMV-seronegative. The chain links TRBV7-2 to TRBJ1-5; 9 nucleotides align to TRBD1. The sequenced sample consisted of PBMCs. The CDR3 region has the DNA TGTGCCAGCAGCTTAGATGGACAGGGGAAGGATCAGCCCCAGCATTTT. Encoded protein: CASSLDGQGKDQPQHF.